This TCR beta chain was identified in a study of molecular identifiers for immune sequencing clone quantification. Study observations and caveats: Effector cells kept over 98% of their molecules in clones above 20 RNA copies, while naive cells kept under 1% there.

Methods described previously were used for bulk TCR libraries, and listed TCR primers were applied. One entry per CDR3 protein results from TCRdb running MiXCR on the PCR reads. The top ten hold approximately 0.76% of the sample, which has around 460,000 distinct CDR3 sequences, about a quarter seen once. V was clipped by 1 base and J by 1 base, with 4 bases between them. CDR1 MNHEY and CDR2 SVGEGT come from the germline V gene. The CDR3 loop spans 13 amino acids. This clonotype was recorded a few times. Its antigen is still unknown. The chain couples TRBV6-2 or TRBV6-3 to TRBJ1-1; D gene ambiguous. The clonotype originates from a human donor in good health. Some libraries in this study had Jurkat cell RNA spiked in. The sequencing input was naive CD8+ T cells from blood, with Jurkat cell RNA spiked in. Regarding subset: FACS-sorted CD8+CD4-CCR7+CD45RA+ naive T cells. CDR3 in DNA: TGTGCCAGCAGTTACTTTGGGAACACTGAAGCTTTCTTT. Translated, it gives CASSYFGNTEAFF.